This T cell receptor beta chain was sequenced during a study of T cells in Graves' hyperthyroidism and ophthalmopathy. Study findings and constraints: Ophthalmopathy, which appeared later, was predicted by the model a median 6.5 months before onset. In blood, most of the thyroid clonotypes expanded above 0.001 were also present.

This clonotype appeared a single time. Its antigen remains unidentified. Diagnosis rested on symptoms, serum thyroxine and TRAb, thyroid ultrasound, and orbital computed tomography. The source material, RNA transcripts, was used to amplify TCR beta CDR3 regions. A first-round RT-PCR of the TCR CDR3 used the HTBI primer set. TCRdb reprocessed the multiplex PCR reads with MiXCR, giving one entry per CDR3 protein. This sample has about 640,000 distinct CDR3 sequences, with 45% found just once. The CDR3 covers 15 residues. Germline loops: CDR1 SEHNR, CDR2 FQNEAQ (reference sequence). V lost 10 bases and J lost 4, with 23 bases in between.

The chain has TRBV7-9 and TRBJ2-7; a weak D match, TRBD1 (6 bases). The receptor's source is an adult man with Graves' disease, either hyperthyroidism or ophthalmopathy (not recorded which). Sequencing was done on a sample of peripheral blood or thyroid tissue (not recorded which). The CDR3 here is CATSRAGTRSYEQYF. CDR3 sequence (DNA): TGTGCCACCAGTCGGGCCGGGACACGAAGTTACGAGCAGTACTTC.